The subject of this entry is one TCR beta chain. Its cognate antigen is unknown. TCRdb reprocessed the RT-PCR reads via MiXCR and lists one record per CDR3 protein. The table lists 700,000 to 800,000 distinct CDR3 sequences, around a sixth of them singletons. The ends lost 5 bases at V and 2 bases at J; junction bases unmatched: 7. The CDR3 contains 14 residues. The germline V gene encodes CDR1 SGHDT and CDR2 YYEEEE. These data originate in a study of response to subunit inactivated influenza vaccine. Study-level results: It was the authors' suggestion that each seasonal influenza vaccination recruits few new T cells.

The chain combines TRBV5-6 with TRBJ2-7; 7 positions agree with TRBD1. The input for sequencing was PBMCs from blood, taken around 5 days after vaccination. This TCR was sampled from a man aged 50 or older who received an inactivated influenza vaccine. CDR3 DNA: TGTGCCAGCAGTCGACAGACAGGGCCCTACGAGCAGTACTTC. It is translated as CASSRQTGPYEQYF. Full variable domain (rest looked up from reference TRBV5-6 and TRBJ2-7): DAGVTQSPTHLIKTRGQQVTLRCSPKSGHDTVSWYQQALGQGPQFIFQYYEEEERQRGNFPDRFSGHQFPNYSSELNVNALLLGDSALYLCASSRQTGPYEQYFGPGTRLTVT.